These T cell receptor beta chains were read from a single sample in a study of T cells in Graves' hyperthyroidism and ophthalmopathy. TCRdb reprocessed the multiplex PCR reads with MiXCR, giving one entry per CDR3 protein. This table holds 650,000 to 750,000 distinct CDR3 sequences, 14% found once. Material for sequencing was blood. The receptors derive from a woman under 30 with Graves' hyperthyroidism. Both conserved end residues are part of each CDR3. Each record gives: D gene, V gene, CDR3 protein. A D gene is named only where the DNA matches it firmly.

D gene: TRBD2
V gene: TRBV18
CDR3 protein: CASSPSVAGAYNEQFF

D gene: TRBD2
V gene: TRBV10-1
CDR3 protein: CASSPGTSGSSHEQYF

D gene: -
V gene: TRBV4-1
CDR3 protein: CASSQAVLRLSPTGELFF

D gene: -
V gene: TRBV27
CDR3 protein: CACSSSEGAKNIQYF

D gene: TRBD2
V gene: TRBV29-1
CDR3 protein: CSVATSVGTDTQYF

D gene: -
V gene: TRBV5-1
CDR3 protein: CASSPTRSSGNTIYF

D gene: TRBD2
V gene: TRBV18
CDR3 protein: CASSPGSGRLNTGELFF

D gene: TRBD1
V gene: TRBV7-6
CDR3 protein: CASSLAGQGGAGVSDEQFF

D gene: -
V gene: TRBV2
CDR3 protein: CASYAMADNYGYTF

D gene: -
V gene: TRBV20-1
CDR3 protein: CSAREDWRETGELFF

D gene: -
V gene: TRBV29-1
CDR3 protein: CSVHGTGNTGELFF

D gene: -
V gene: TRBV30
CDR3 protein: CAWNSGSKNIQYF

D gene: -
V gene: TRBV18
CDR3 protein: CASSPPGQVLATQYF

D gene: TRBD2
V gene: TRBV7-2
CDR3 protein: CASSLRLAGVGDTQYF

D gene: -
V gene: TRBV3-1
CDR3 protein: CASSQGFTQYF

D gene: -
V gene: TRBV6-1
CDR3 protein: CASSPPWCTHTF

D gene: -
V gene: TRBV7-2
CDR3 protein: CASSSIGTAGNEQFF

D gene: TRBD1
V gene: TRBV15
CDR3 protein: CATSRDSIGQGPDGYTF

D gene: TRBD2
V gene: TRBV10-3
CDR3 protein: CAISGLAGGINEQFF

D gene: -
V gene: TRBV27
CDR3 protein: CASSQFRGAGTGELFF

D gene: -
V gene: TRBV6-1
CDR3 protein: CASSSYKVNSGNTIYF

D gene: -
V gene: TRBV20-1
CDR3 protein: CSARVNEQYF

D gene: -
V gene: TRBV7-9
CDR3 protein: CASNLGSGYEQYF

D gene: TRBD1
V gene: TRBV2
CDR3 protein: CASKGTEAYEQYF

D gene: -
V gene: TRBV12-3/TRBV12-4
CDR3 protein: CASSSTNLRSLSGNTIYF

D gene: -
V gene: TRBV28
CDR3 protein: CASSLHVINTIYF

D gene: -
V gene: TRBV7-8
CDR3 protein: CASNLGVLSYNEQFF